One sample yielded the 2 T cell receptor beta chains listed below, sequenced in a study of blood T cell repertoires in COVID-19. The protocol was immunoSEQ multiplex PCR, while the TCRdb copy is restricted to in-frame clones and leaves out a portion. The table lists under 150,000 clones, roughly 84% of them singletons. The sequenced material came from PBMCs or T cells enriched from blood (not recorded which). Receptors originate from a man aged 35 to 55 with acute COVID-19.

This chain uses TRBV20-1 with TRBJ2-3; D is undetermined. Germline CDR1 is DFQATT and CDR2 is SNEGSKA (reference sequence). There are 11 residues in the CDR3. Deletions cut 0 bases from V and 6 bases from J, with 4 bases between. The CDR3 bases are TGCAGTGCTAGAGACCCGGATACGCAGTATTTT. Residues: CSARDPDTQYF.

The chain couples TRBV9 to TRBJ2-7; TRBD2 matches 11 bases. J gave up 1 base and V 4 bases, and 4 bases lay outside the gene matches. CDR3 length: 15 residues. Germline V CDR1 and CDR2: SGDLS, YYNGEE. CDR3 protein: CASSIGTSGSYEQYF. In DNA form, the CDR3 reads TGTGCCAGCAGCATAGGGACTAGCGGATCCTACGAGCAGTACTTC.